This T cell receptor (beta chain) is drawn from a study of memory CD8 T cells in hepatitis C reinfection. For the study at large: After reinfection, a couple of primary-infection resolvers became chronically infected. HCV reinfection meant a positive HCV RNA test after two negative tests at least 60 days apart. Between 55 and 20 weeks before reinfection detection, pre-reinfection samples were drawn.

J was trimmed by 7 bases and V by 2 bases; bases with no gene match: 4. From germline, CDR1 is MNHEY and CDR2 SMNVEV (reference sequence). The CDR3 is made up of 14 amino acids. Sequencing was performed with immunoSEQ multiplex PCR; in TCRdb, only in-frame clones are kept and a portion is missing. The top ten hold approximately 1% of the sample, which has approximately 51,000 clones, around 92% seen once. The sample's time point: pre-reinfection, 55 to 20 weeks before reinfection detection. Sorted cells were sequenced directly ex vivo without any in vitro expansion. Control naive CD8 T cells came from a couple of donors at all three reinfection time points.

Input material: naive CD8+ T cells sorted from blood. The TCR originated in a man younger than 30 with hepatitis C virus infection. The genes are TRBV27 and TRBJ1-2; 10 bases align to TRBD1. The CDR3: CASSLGTGAVGYTF. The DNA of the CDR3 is TGTGCCAGCAGTTTAGGGACAGGGGCGGTTGGCTACACCTTC.